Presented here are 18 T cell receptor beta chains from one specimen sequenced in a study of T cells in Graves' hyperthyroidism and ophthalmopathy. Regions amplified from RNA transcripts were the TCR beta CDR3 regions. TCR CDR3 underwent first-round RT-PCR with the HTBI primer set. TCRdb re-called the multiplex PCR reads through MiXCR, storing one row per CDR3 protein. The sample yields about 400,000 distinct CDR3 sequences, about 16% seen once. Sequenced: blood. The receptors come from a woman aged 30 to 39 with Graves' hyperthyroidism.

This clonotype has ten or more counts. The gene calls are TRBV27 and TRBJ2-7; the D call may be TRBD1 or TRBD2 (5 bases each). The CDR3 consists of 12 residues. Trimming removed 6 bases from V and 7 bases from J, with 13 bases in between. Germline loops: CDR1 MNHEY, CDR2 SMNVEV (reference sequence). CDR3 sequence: CASSGTALEQYF. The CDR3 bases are TGTGCCAGCAGCGGGACCGCCTTGGAGCAGTACTTC.

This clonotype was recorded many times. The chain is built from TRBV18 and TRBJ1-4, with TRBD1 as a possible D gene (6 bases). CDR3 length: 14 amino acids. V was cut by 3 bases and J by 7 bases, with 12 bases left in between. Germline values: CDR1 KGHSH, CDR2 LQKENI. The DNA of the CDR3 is TGTGCCAGCTCACCCAAGGGGGAGGGTGAAAAACTGTTTTTT. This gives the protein CASSPKGEGEKLFF. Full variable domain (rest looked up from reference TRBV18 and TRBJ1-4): NAGVMQNPRHLVRRRGQEARLRCSPMKGHSHVYWYRQLPEEGLKFMVYLQKENIIDESGMPKERFSAEFPKEGPSILRIQQVVRGDSAAYFCASSPKGEGEKLFFGSGTQLSVL.

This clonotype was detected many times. In DNA, the CDR3 is TGTGCCAGCAGCCAGGGGAGAGGAGGACAAGAGACCCAGTACTTC. It encodes CASSQGRGGQETQYF. The J gene is TRBJ2-5, the V gene TRBV11-1; D may be TRBD1 (6 bases). The CDR3 consists of 15 residues. Trimming removed 5 bases at V and 2 bases at J, with 15 bases between. The germline V gene has CDR1 SGHAT and CDR2 FQDESV (reference sequence).

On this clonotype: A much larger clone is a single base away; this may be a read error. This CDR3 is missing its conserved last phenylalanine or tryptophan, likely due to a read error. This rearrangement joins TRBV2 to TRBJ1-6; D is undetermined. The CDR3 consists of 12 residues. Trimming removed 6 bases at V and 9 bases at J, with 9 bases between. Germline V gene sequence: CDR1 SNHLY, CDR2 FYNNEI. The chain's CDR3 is CASSDLGSPLHS. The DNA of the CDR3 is TGTGCCAGCAGCGACCTGGGTTCACCCCTCCACTCT.

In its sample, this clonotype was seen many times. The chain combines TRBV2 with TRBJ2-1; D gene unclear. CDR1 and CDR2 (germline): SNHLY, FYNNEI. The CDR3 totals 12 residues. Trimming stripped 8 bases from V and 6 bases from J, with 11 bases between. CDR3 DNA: TGTGCCAGCGGTGGGGAACCCAATGAGCAGTTCTTC. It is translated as CASGGEPNEQFF.

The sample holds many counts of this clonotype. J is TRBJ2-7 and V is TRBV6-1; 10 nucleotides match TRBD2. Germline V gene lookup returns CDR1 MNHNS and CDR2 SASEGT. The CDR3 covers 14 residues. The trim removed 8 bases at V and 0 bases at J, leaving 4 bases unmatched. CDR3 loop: CASRASGSSYEQYF. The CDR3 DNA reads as TGTGCCAGCCGAGCTAGCGGGAGCTCCTACGAGCAGTACTTC.

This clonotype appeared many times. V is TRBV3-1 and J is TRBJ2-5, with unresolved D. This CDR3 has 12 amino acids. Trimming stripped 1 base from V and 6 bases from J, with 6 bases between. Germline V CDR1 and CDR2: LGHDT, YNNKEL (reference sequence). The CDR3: CASSQVSKTQYF. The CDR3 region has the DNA TGTGCCAGCAGCCAAGTTTCGAAGACCCAGTACTTC.

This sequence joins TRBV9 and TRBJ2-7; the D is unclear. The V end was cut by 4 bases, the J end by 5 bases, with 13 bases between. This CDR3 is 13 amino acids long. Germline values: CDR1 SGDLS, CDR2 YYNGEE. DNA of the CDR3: TGTGCCAGCAGCCCAATAGATTCCAACGAGCAGTACTTC. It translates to CASSPIDSNEQYF.

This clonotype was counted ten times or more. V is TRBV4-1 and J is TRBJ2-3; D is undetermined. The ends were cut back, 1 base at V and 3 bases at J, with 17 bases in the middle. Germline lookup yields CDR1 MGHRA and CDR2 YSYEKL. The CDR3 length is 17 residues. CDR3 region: CASSQVIGPQATDTQYF. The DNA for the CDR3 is TGCGCCAGCAGCCAAGTGATCGGCCCCCAGGCGACAGATACGCAGTATTTT.

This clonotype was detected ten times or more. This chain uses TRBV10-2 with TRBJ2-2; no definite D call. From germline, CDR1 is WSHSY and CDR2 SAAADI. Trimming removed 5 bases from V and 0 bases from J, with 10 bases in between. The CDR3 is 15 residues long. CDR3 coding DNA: TGCGCCAGCAGTCCTGATGGGACGAACACCGGGGAGCTGTTTTTT. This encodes CASSPDGTNTGELFF.

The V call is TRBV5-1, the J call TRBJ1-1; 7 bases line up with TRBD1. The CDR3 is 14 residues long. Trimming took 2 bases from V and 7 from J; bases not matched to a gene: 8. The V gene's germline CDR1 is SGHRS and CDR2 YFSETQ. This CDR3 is CASSFGQDRDEAFF. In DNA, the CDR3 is TGCGCCAGCAGCTTCGGACAGGATCGAGATGAAGCTTTCTTT.

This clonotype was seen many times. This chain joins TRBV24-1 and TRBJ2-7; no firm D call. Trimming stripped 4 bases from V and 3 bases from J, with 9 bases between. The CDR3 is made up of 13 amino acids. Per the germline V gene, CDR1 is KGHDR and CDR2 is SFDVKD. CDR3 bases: TGTGCCACCAGTGACCCGTTGGGCTACGAGCAGTACTTC. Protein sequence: CATSDPLGYEQYF.

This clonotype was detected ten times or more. CDR3 loop: CASSQAGTGGNQPQHF. The CDR3, as DNA: TGTGCCAGCAGCCAAGCCGGGACAGGGGGCAATCAGCCCCAGCATTTT. The chain combines TRBV3-1 with TRBJ1-5, with 10 bases aligning to TRBD1. V was pared by 1 base and J by 2 bases, with 2 bases of the junction left unmatched. The length of the CDR3 is 16 residues. In germline, CDR1 is LGHDT, CDR2 YNNKEL (reference sequence).

The CDR3 coding sequence is TGCGCCAGCAGCCCTTACTCCTCGGCGGGCGCAGGTTCGAACTATGGCTACACCTTC. It specifies CASSPYSSAGAGSNYGYTF. This chain links TRBV4-1 with TRBJ1-2; D not resolved. The CDR3 sequence is 19 residues long. Trimming stripped 4 bases from V and 2 bases from J, with 26 bases between. The germline V gene has CDR1 MGHRA and CDR2 YSYEKL.

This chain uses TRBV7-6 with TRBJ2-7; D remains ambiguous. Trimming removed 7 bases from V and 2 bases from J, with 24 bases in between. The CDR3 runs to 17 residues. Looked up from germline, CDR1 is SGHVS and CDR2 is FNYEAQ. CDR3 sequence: CASIHALKESSTYEQYF. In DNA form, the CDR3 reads TGTGCCAGCATCCATGCCCTTAAGGAGAGCTCGACCTACGAGCAGTACTTC.

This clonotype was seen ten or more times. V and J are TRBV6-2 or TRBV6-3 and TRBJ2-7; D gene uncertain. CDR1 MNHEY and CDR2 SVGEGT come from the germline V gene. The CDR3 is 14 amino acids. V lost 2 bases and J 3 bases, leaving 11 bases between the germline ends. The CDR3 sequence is CASSYDTISYEQYF. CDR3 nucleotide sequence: TGTGCCAGCAGTTACGACACGATAAGCTACGAGCAGTACTTC.

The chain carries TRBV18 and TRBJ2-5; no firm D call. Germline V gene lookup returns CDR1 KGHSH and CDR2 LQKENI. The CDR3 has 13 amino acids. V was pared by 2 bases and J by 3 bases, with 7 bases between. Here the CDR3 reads CASSPGVEETQYF. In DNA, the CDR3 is TGTGCCAGCTCACCAGGGGTAGAAGAGACCCAGTACTTC.

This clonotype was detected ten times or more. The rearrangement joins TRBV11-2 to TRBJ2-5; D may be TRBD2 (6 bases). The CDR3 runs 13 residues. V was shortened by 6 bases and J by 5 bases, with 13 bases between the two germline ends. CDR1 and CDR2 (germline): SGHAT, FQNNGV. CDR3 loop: CASSPEEGETQYF. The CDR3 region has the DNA TGTGCCAGCAGTCCGGAGGAGGGGGAGACCCAGTACTTC.